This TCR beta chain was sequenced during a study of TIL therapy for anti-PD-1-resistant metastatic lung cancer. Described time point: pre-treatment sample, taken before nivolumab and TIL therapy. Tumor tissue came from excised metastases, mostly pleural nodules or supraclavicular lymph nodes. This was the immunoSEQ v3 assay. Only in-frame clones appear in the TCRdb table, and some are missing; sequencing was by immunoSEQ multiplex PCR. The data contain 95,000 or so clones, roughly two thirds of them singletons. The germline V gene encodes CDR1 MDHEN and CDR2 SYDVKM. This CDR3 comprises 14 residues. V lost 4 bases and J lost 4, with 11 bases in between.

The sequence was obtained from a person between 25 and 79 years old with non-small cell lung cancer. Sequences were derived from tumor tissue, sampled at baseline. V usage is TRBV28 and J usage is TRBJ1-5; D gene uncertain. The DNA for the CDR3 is TGTGCCAGCAGTTCCCAAGGAGGGAATCAGCCCCAGCATTTT. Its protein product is CASSSQGGNQPQHF.